These 26 T cell receptor beta chains came from one sample sequenced in a study of cytomegalovirus exposure and HLA in healthy donors (dated by TCRdb to the late 2010s). The library came from the immunoSEQ multiplex PCR assay. For the multiplex PCR, a mixture combining 60 forward primers for TCR Vbeta segments and 13 reverse primers for TCR Jbeta segments was used. TCRdb retrieved this table from immuneACCESS and kept in-frame rearrangements only. Not all clones are present; in checked studies, unresolved V genes account for under half, and no reason is known for the remainder. Across this sample there are some 120,000 clones, with approximately 78% seen only once. The ten largest clones take up approximately 1.8% of the sample. The sequenced sample was PBMCs. These TCRs come from a man aged 35 to 55 in good health and CMV-seronegative.

V gene TRBV2 combines with J gene TRBJ1-1; maybe TRBD1 (6 bases). The CDR3 has 13 residues. CDR1 and CDR2 from the germline V gene are SNHLY and FYNNEI. Trimming removed 7 bases at V and 4 bases at J, with 13 bases between. The CDR3 reads CASNLRGATEAFF. DNA for the CDR3: TGTGCCAGCAACCTCAGGGGTGCCACTGAAGCTTTCTTT.

The chain recombines TRBV6-6 with TRBJ1-2, with D possibly being TRBD1 (5 bases). The V end was cut by 6 bases, the J end by 6 bases, with 8 bases between. The germline CDR1 and CDR2 sequences are MNHNY and SVGAGI (reference sequence). This CDR3 has 11 residues. CDR3 sequence reads: CASRETDGYTF. CDR3 coding DNA: TGTGCCAGCAGGGAGACAGATGGCTACACCTTC.

V and J are TRBV30 and TRBJ1-3; 8 nucleotides align to TRBD1. The CDR3 runs 15 residues. V shed 0 bases, J shed 1 base, and the junction held 2 bases outside the gene matches. Germline assignment: CDR1 GTSNPN and CDR2 SVGIG (reference sequence). The CDR3 DNA follows: TGTGCCTGGAGTGTGAACAGGGGGTCTGGAAACACCATATATTTT. Protein sequence: CAWSVNRGSGNTIYF.

In its sample, this clone was seen a few times. The chain couples TRBV5-6 to TRBJ1-4; D perhaps matches TRBD1 (5 bases). This CDR3 is 15 amino acids long. V was clipped by 4 bases and J by 0 bases, with 10 bases between them. Germline CDR1 SGHDT, CDR2 YYEEEE. CDR3 sequence: CASSIKTATNEKLFF. CDR3 DNA: TGTGCCAGCAGCATTAAGACAGCAACTAATGAAAAACTGTTTTTT.

The J gene is TRBJ2-1, the V gene TRBV5-6, with TRBD1 matching 10 bases. V shed 4 bases, J shed 4 bases, and the junction held 5 bases outside the gene matches. The CDR3 spans 15 residues. Germline V gene data show CDR1 as SGHDT and CDR2 as YYEEEE. The CDR3 DNA sequence: TGTGCCAGCAGCCTCGGACAGGGGGGATACAATGAGCAGTTCTTC. It translates to CASSLGQGGYNEQFF.

The V and J genes are TRBV27 and TRBJ2-7, with TRBD2 as a possible D gene (8 bases). V was shortened by 3 bases and J by 6 bases, with 21 bases between the two germline ends. This CDR3 has 16 amino acids. The germline V gene encodes CDR1 MNHEY and CDR2 SMNVEV (reference sequence). CDR3 nucleotides: TGTGCCAGCAGTTTCTCGGGAGGGGGCTCAGGGGTCGAGCAGTACTTC. Its protein is CASSFSGGGSGVEQYF.

CDR3 bases: TGTGCCAGCAGCTTAAAGGTGGCAGGGGGCCTCGACGAGCAGTACTTC. Residues: CASSLKVAGGLDEQYF. This chain links TRBV7-9 with TRBJ2-7, with 8 bases matching TRBD1. V was pared by 2 bases and J by 5 bases, with 11 bases of the junction left unmatched. The CDR3 has 16 residues. Per germline, CDR1 SEHNR and CDR2 FQNEAQ (reference sequence).

The table lists this clone with a few counts. The J gene is TRBJ2-7, the V gene TRBV7-6; a possible D gene is TRBD1 (5 bases). The germline CDR1 and CDR2 sequences are SGHVS and FNYEAQ. The CDR3 runs 13 residues. Trimming stripped 5 bases from V and 5 bases from J, with 13 bases between. This CDR3 reads CASSVTWGHEQYF. The CDR3 DNA reads TGTGCCAGCAGCGTAACCTGGGGCCACGAGCAGTACTTC.

The chain links TRBV6-1 to TRBJ2-7; TRBD2 agrees at 9 bases. With 4 bases clipped from V and 11 bases from J, the junction kept 3 bases outside the gene matches. This CDR3 has 11 amino acids. The germline V gene encodes CDR1 MNHNS and CDR2 SASEGT. CDR3 DNA sequence: TGTGCCAGCAGTGCTAGCGGGACGAAGTACTTC. This encodes CASSASGTKYF.

The chain employs TRBV30 and TRBJ2-1; tentatively, D is TRBD2 (6 bases). The length of the CDR3 is 14 residues. V lost 8 bases and J 2 bases, leaving 16 bases between the germline ends. Germline values: CDR1 GTSNPN, CDR2 SVGIG (reference sequence). The CDR3 is CARGAWGAYNEQFF. CDR3 in DNA: TGTGCCAGAGGGGCTTGGGGGGCCTACAATGAGCAGTTCTTC.

The chain combines TRBV5-1 with TRBJ1-4; TRBD1 matches 8 bases. After removal of 2 bases from V and 8 bases from J, the junction contained 5 bases not matched to a gene. This CDR3 has 14 residues. CDR1 and CDR2 from the germline V gene are SGHRS and YFSETQ. The CDR3 DNA reads TGCGCCAGCAGCTTCACAGGGGGTCGGGAAAAACTGTTTTTT. As protein: CASSFTGGREKLFF.

V and J are TRBV21-1 and TRBJ2-7; TRBD2 is the table's D call and was not checked against the DNA. TRBV21-1 is given as a pseudogene. The CDR3 sequence is 14 residues long. The CDR3 loop reads CATTGDHTSYEQYF. Here the CDR3 DNA reads TGTGCCACTACCGGAGACCACACCTCTTACGAGCAGTACTTC.

The chain employs TRBV7-2 and TRBJ2-7; no definite D call. Germline-derived CDR1 and CDR2 are SGHTA and FQGNSA. Trimming removed 5 bases from V and 4 bases from J, with 9 bases in between. The CDR3 has 12 amino acids. CDR3 coding DNA: TGTGCCAGCAGCCCCCCCCAATACGAGCAGTACTTC. It translates to CASSPPQYEQYF.

V usage is TRBV30 and J usage is TRBJ2-1; possible D gene TRBD1, 5 bases. This CDR3 spans 12 amino acids. Per the germline V gene, CDR1 is GTSNPN and CDR2 is SVGIG (reference sequence). Written as DNA, the CDR3 is TGTGCTCGCGGAACAGGACGAAATGAGCAGTTCTTC. It translates to CARGTGRNEQFF. Combining the CDR3 with reference TRBV30 and TRBJ2-1 gives the whole variable domain SQTIHQWPATLVQPVGSPLSLECTVEGTSNPNLYWYRQAAGRGLQLLFYSVGIGQISSEVPQNLSASRPQDRQFILSSKKLLLSDSGFYLCARGTGRNEQFFGPGTRLTVL.

This sequence joins TRBV7-9 and TRBJ2-1; D is unclear. This CDR3 region has 17 residues. CDR1 SEHNR and CDR2 FQNEAQ come from the germline V gene (reference sequence). Trimming left V 0 bases short and J 4 bases short, with 16 bases between. The DNA for the CDR3 is TGTGCCAGCAGCTTAGCGCAGGCCCCGACCCTTTACAATGAGCAGTTCTTC. It translates to CASSLAQAPTLYNEQFF.

V usage is TRBV7-2 and J usage is TRBJ1-1, with D perhaps matching TRBD1 (5 bases). V lost 5 bases and J 4 bases, leaving 20 bases between the germline ends. CDR1 SGHTA and CDR2 FQGNSA come from the germline V gene. This CDR3 spans 16 amino acids. The CDR3 reads CASSQSTAIRGTEAFF. CDR3 DNA: TGTGCCAGCAGCCAGTCGACAGCGATTCGAGGCACTGAAGCTTTCTTT.

This clone appeared a few times. This chain connects TRBV5-6 to TRBJ1-5; 10 nucleotides agree with TRBD1. The trim removed 4 bases at V and 3 bases at J, leaving 10 bases unmatched. This CDR3 is built from 17 residues. Germline V gene lookup returns CDR1 SGHDT and CDR2 YYEEEE. The CDR3 coding sequence is TGTGCCAGCAGCCTACTCCGGGACAGGGGCCCCAATCAGCCCCAGCATTTT. It codes for CASSLLRDRGPNQPQHF.

V is TRBV19 and J is TRBJ1-5; D may be TRBD1 (5 bases). Trimming cost V 7 bases and J 0 bases, with 10 bases left between them. This CDR3 has 14 residues. Germline values: CDR1 LNHDA, CDR2 SQIVND (reference sequence). The CDR3, as DNA: TGTGCCAGTAACCGACAGAATAGCAATCAGCCCCAGCATTTT. As protein: CASNRQNSNQPQHF.

As DNA, the CDR3 is TGTGCCAGCAGCAAGAGACGCGGGCCGAACACTGAAGCTTTCTTT. It is translated as CASSKRRGPNTEAFF. The chain links TRBV7-2 to TRBJ1-1; D is undetermined. Germline loops: CDR1 SGHTA, CDR2 FQGNSA. V was clipped by 5 bases and J by 1 base, with 14 bases between them. This CDR3 region has 15 residues.

The chain uses TRBV28 and TRBJ1-2, with D uncertain. The CDR3 extends over 14 amino acids. V was clipped by 10 bases and J by 4 bases, with 19 bases between them. CDR1 is MDHEN and CDR2 is SYDVKM in the germline V gene. CDR3 loop: CATRSEGTFYGYTF. DNA for the CDR3: TGTGCCACCAGGAGCGAGGGAACCTTCTATGGCTACACCTTC.

As DNA, the CDR3 is TGTGCCAGCAGTGGGACAGACTACTACAATGAGCAGTTCTTC. Translation: CASSGTDYYNEQFF. The V and J genes are TRBV2 and TRBJ2-1, with a possible D match to TRBD1 (6 bases). V gave up 4 bases and J gave up 3 bases, with 10 bases separating them. The length of the CDR3 is 14 residues. Germline V CDR1 and CDR2: SNHLY, FYNNEI.

V usage is TRBV11-2 and J usage is TRBJ1-2; D possibly corresponds to TRBD1 (5 bases). Trimming pared 5 bases from V and 3 bases from J, leaving 16 bases between. This CDR3 comprises 15 residues. The germline V gene encodes CDR1 SGHAT and CDR2 FQNNGV. The CDR3: CASSRSLGGHYGYTF. The DNA for the CDR3 is TGTGCCAGCAGCCGGAGCTTGGGGGGACACTATGGCTACACCTTC.

The rearrangement links TRBV5-1 to TRBJ2-1; TRBD1 might be the D (6 bases). The CDR3 is made up of 12 amino acids. Germline CDR1 reads SGHRS; CDR2 reads YFSETQ. Trimming left V 3 bases short and J 9 bases short, with 10 bases between. CDR3 DNA sequence: TGCGCCAGCAGCTACACAGGGTCTGAGCAGTTCTTC. The encoded protein is CASSYTGSEQFF.

This chain links TRBV4-1 with TRBJ2-1; D not certain. The germline V gene has CDR1 MGHRA and CDR2 YSYEKL. V dropped 5 bases and J dropped 9 bases, with 11 bases sitting between them. The length of the CDR3 is 12 residues. CDR3 amino acids: CASSSILSEQFF. The CDR3 DNA reads TGCGCCAGCAGCTCTATCCTTAGTGAGCAGTTCTTC.

This clone has just one count. This chain joins TRBV5-1 and TRBJ2-7; 8 bases fit TRBD1. The J segment lost 9 bases and the V segment lost 5 bases, leaving 7 bases of the junction unmatched. From germline, CDR1 is SGHRS and CDR2 YFSETQ. The CDR3 runs 12 residues. Here the CDR3 DNA reads TGCGCCAGCAGTTCCTCCGGGACAGGGCAGTACTTC. Encoded protein: CASSSSGTGQYF. Full variable domain (outside the CDR3, taken from reference TRBV5-1 and TRBJ2-7): KAGVTQTPRYLIKTRGQQVTLSCSPISGHRSVSWYQQTPGQGLQFLFEYFSETQRNKGNFPGRFSGRQFSNSRSEMNVSTLELGDSALYLCASSSSGTGQYFGPGTRLTVT.

This clone was detected only once. The chain joins TRBV6-5 to TRBJ2-7, with TRBD1 identical over 8 bases. Germline assignment: CDR1 MNHEY and CDR2 SVGAGI. The CDR3 length is 14 residues. Trimming took 0 bases from V and 5 from J; bases not matched to a gene: 3. CDR3 nucleotides: TGTGCCAGCAGTTACTCCCCAGGGGGCGACGAGCAGTACTTC. Amino acids: CASSYSPGGDEQYF.